This TCR beta chain appears in the sequencing data of a study of cytomegalovirus exposure and HLA in healthy donors. Study-wide points: Cytomegalovirus-associated TCR beta chains were listed, numbering roughly 150.

As for this clone: Its antigen is undetermined.

60 Vbeta and 13 Jbeta primers were used in PCR. The method was immunoSEQ multiplex PCR; TCRdb's version includes in-frame clones alone and lacks a portion of them. The sample lists 110,000 to 150,000 clones, roughly four fifths seen once, with around 1.4% in the top ten. The sequencing input was PBMCs. This receptor was obtained from a middle-aged woman in good health and CMV-seronegative.

CDR3 bases: TGTGCCAGCAGCCACACCATAAAAGCTTTCTTT. This gives the protein CASSHTIKAFF. The chain has TRBV11-2 and TRBJ1-1; D not certain. CDR1 is SGHAT and CDR2 is FQNNGV in the germline V gene. The germline V and J ends were trimmed by 5 bases and 9 bases, with 10 bases remaining between them. The CDR3 is 11 residues long.